This T cell receptor beta chain originates from a study of T cell responses to AZD1222 COVID-19 vaccine. Study as a whole: Second-dose schedules of about 4 or about 12 weeks were combined.

Profiling relied on immunoSEQ multiplex PCR, and the TCRdb table lists in-frame clones only, not all of them. Among roughly 100,000 clones listed, 70% to 90% were seen once. The CDR3 length is 16 residues. V was pared by 4 bases and J by 4 bases, with 6 bases of the junction left unmatched. Germline-derived CDR1 and CDR2 are SGHAT and FQNNGV. Study-wide results and limits: Only a handful of AZD1222 recipients were seropositive at baseline. A reported finding is that nearly half of spike-specific TCRs target unmutated variant regions.

Worth noting for this clone: Antigen specificity is unknown.

Here the sequenced sample was peripheral blood, taken on day 0 of AZD1222 vaccination. This TCR came from an adult in good health. The rearrangement joins TRBV11-2 to TRBJ2-5, with TRBD2 identical over 13 bases. CDR3 sequence reads: CASSSRTSGGAETQYF. CDR3 bases: TGTGCCAGCAGCTCCAGGACTAGCGGGGGAGCAGAGACCCAGTACTTC.